Listed here is a single TCR beta chain. Its cognate antigen is unknown. This CDR3 is 15 amino acids long. V shed 7 bases, J shed 5 bases, and the junction held 11 bases outside the gene matches. The germline CDR1 and CDR2 sequences are MNHEY and SMNVEV (reference sequence). Use of 60 Vbeta and 13 Jbeta primers characterized the PCR. Sequencing used immunoSEQ multiplex PCR; TCRdb keeps in-frame clones, though not all of them. The repertoire holds some 140,000 clones, with 75% to 85% as singletons. These data are taken from a study of cytomegalovirus exposure and HLA in healthy donors. The study, taken as a whole, reports: It has been reported that TCR beta sequences accurately predicted the HLA-A and HLA-B alleles of most subjects. The authors excluded some V segments, including TRBV6-2 and TRBV6-3, as indistinguishable. In an earlier analysis, about 90% or about 30%: the productive usage of most TCR beta V segments. Researchers reported from a later analysis that most CMV-associated TCR beta chains appeared HLA-restricted.

This TCR was sampled from a female donor in good health and CMV-seronegative. Sequenced input: PBMCs. This chain connects TRBV27 to TRBJ2-1, with TRBD2 matching over 7 bases. The CDR3 protein is CASTPGLAVHNEQFF. The CDR3 region has the DNA TGTGCCAGCACCCCAGGGCTAGCGGTGCACAATGAGCAGTTCTTC.